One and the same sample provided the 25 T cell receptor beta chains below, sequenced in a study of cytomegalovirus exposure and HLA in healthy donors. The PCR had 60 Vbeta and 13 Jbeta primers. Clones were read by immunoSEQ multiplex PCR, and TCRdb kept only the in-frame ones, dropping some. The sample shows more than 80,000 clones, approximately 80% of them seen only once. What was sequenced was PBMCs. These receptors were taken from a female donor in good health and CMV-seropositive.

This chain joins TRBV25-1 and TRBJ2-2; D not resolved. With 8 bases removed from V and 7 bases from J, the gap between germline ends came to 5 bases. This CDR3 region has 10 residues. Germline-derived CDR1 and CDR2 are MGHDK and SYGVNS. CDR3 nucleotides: TGTGCCAGCCCCGTCGGGGAGCTGTTTTTT. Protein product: CASPVGELFF.

The CDR3 DNA reads TGTGCCAGTAGTATCCGATCGGACAGGGCCTACGAGCAGTACTTC. This sequence encodes CASSIRSDRAYEQYF. This chain connects TRBV19 to TRBJ2-7; 8 bases match TRBD1. CDR1 and CDR2 from the germline V gene are LNHDA and SQIVND (reference sequence). V dropped 3 bases and J dropped 2; count of bases not matched to a gene: 6. This CDR3 contains 15 residues.

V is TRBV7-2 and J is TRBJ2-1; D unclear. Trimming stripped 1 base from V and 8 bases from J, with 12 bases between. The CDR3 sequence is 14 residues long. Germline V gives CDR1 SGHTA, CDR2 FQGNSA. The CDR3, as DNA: TGTGCCAGCAGCTTAGATCCAGTAATGGATGAGCAGTTCTTC. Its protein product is CASSLDPVMDEQFF. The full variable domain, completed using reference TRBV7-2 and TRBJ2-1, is GAGVSQSPSNKVTEKGKDVELRCDPISGHTALYWYRQSLGQGLEFLIYFQGNSAPDKSGLPSDRFSAERTGGSVSTLTIQRTQQEDSAVYLCASSLDPVMDEQFFGPGTRLTVL.

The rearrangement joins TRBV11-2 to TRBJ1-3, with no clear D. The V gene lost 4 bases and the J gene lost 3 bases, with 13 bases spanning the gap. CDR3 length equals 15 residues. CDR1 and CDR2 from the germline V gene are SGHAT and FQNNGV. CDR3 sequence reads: CASSSDIASGNTIYF. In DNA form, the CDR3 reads TGTGCCAGCAGCTCCGATATTGCGAGTGGAAACACCATATATTTT.

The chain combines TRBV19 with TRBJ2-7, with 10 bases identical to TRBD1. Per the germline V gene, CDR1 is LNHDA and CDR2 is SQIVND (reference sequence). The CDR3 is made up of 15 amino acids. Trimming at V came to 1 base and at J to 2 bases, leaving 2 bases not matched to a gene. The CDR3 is CASSIGGQGAYEQYF. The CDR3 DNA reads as TGTGCCAGTAGTATAGGAGGACAGGGGGCCTACGAGCAGTACTTC.

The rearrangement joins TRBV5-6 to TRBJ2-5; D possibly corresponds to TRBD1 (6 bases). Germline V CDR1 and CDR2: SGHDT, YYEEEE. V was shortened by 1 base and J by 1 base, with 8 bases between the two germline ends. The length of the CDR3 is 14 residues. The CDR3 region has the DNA TGTGCCAGCAGCTTGCCAGGGGTCCAAGAGACCCAGTACTTC. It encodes CASSLPGVQETQYF.

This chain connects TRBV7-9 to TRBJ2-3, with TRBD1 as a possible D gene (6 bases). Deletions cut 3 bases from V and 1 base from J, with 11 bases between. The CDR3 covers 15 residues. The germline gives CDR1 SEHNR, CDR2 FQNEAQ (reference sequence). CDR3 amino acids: CASSFGSGGTDTQYF. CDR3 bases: TGTGCCAGCAGCTTTGGTTCAGGGGGCACAGATACGCAGTATTTT.

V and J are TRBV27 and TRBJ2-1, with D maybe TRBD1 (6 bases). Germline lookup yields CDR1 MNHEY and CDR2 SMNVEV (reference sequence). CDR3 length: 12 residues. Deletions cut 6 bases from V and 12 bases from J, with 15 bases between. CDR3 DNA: TGTGCCAGCAGCCTACCAGGACAGTCGCAGTTCTTC. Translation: CASSLPGQSQFF.

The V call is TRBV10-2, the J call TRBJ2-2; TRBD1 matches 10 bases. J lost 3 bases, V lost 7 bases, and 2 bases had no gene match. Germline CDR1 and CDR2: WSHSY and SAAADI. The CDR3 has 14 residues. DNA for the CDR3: TGCGCCAGCACCGGGACAGGGGACACCGGGGAGCTGTTTTTT. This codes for CASTGTGDTGELFF.

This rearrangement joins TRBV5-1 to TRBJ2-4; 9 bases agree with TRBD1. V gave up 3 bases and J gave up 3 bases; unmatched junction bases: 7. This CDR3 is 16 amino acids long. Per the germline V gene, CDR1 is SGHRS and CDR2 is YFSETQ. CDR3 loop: CASSSPGQGVKNIQYF. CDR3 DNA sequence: TGCGCCAGCAGCTCCCCGGGACAGGGAGTCAAAAACATTCAGTACTTC.

In nucleotides, the CDR3 is TGTGCCAGCAGCTTGGCGGGAGTTGACTACGAGCAGTACTTC. Its translation: CASSLAGVDYEQYF. The rearrangement uses TRBV5-4 and TRBJ2-7; D is possibly TRBD2 (6 bases). Germline values: CDR1 SGHNT, CDR2 YYREEE (reference sequence). V was trimmed by 0 bases and J by 3 bases, leaving 10 bases between them. The CDR3 extends over 14 amino acids.

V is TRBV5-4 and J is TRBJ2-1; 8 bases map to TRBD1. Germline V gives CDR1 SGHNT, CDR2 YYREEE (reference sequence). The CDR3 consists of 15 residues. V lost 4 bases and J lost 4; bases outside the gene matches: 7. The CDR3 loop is CASSPGGTGYNEQFF. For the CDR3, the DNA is TGTGCCAGCAGCCCTGGGGGGACAGGTTACAATGAGCAGTTCTTC.

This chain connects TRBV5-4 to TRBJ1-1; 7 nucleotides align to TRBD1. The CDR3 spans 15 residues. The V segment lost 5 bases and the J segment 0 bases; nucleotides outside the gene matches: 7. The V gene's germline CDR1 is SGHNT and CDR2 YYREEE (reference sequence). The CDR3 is CASSSGQPLNTEAFF. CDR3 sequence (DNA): TGTGCCAGCAGTTCGGGACAGCCCTTGAACACTGAAGCTTTCTTT. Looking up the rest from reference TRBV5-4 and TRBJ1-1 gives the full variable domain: ETGVTQSPTHLIKTRGQQVTLRCSSQSGHNTVSWYQQALGQGPQFIFQYYREEENGRGNFPPRFSGLQFPNYSSELNVNALELDDSALYLCASSSGQPLNTEAFFGQGTRLTVV.

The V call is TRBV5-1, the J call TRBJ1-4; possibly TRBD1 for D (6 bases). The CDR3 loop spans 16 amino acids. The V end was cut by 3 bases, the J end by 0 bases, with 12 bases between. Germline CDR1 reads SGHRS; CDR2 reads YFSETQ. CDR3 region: CASSSDSGATNEKLFF. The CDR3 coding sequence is TGCGCCAGCAGCTCGGACAGCGGGGCAACTAATGAAAAACTGTTTTTT.

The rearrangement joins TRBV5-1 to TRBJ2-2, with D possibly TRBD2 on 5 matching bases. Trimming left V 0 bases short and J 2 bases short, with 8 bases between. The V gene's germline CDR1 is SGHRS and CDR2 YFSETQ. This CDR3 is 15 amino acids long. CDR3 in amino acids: CASSLVGINTGELFF. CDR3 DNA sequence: TGCGCCAGCAGCTTGGTCGGGATTAACACCGGGGAGCTGTTTTTT.

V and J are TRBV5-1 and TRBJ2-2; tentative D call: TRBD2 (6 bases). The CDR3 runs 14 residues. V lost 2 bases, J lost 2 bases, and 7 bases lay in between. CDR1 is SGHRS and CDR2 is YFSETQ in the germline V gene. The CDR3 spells CASSFGSNTGELFF. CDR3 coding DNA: TGCGCCAGCAGCTTCGGGAGTAACACCGGGGAGCTGTTTTTT.

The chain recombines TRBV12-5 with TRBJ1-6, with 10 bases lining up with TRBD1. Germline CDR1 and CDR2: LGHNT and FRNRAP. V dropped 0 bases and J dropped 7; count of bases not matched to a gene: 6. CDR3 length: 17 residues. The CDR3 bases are TGTGCTAGTGGTTTGGTACTGGGGGGACAGGGGAATTCACCCCTCCACTTT. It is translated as CASGLVLGGQGNSPLHF.

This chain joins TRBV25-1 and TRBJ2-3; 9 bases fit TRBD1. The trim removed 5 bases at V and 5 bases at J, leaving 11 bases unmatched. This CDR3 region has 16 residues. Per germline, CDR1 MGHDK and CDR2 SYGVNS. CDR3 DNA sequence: TGTGCCAGCAGTCCCTTCCGGGACAGGGATAAAGATACGCAGTATTTT. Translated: CASSPFRDRDKDTQYF.

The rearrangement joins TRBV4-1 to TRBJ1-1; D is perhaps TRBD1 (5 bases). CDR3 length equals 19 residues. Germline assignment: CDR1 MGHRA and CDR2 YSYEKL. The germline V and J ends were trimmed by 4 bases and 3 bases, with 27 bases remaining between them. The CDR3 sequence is CASSREASGTPKGDTEAFF. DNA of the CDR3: TGCGCCAGCAGCCGAGAAGCTTCCGGGACTCCAAAAGGGGACACTGAAGCTTTCTTT.

The CDR3 sequence is CASSLSPEGANVLTF. The CDR3 nucleotides are TGTGCCAGCAGCTTATCCCCGGAGGGGGCCAACGTCCTGACTTTC. The rearrangement joins TRBV7-3 to TRBJ2-6; D ambiguous. CDR3 length equals 15 residues. Germline-derived CDR1 and CDR2 are SGHTA and FQGTGA. V lost 2 bases and J lost 4, with 9 bases in between.

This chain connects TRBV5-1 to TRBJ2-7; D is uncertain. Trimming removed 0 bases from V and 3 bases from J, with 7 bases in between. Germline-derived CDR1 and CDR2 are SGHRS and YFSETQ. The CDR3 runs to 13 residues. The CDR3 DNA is TGCGCCAGCAGCTTGGAATCTAACTACGAGCAGTACTTC. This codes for CASSLESNYEQYF.

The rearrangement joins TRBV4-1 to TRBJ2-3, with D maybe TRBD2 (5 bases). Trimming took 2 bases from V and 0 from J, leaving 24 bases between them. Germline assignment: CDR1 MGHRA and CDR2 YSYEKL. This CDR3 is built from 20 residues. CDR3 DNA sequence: TGCGCCAGCAGCCAAAGTGCGGCGAGTAGCGCGAGGAACAGCACAGATACGCAGTATTTT. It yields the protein CASSQSAASSARNSTDTQYF.

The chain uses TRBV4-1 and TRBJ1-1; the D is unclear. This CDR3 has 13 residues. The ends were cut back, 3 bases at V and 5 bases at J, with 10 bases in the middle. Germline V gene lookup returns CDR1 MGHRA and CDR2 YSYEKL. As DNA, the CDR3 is TGCGCCAGCAGCCAGTTTCGGGTGACTGAAGCTTTCTTT. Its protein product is CASSQFRVTEAFF.

CDR3 loop: CASSEVGHGGETQYF. The DNA for the CDR3 is TGTGCCAGCAGTGAAGTCGGCCATGGGGGGGAGACCCAGTACTTC. V usage is TRBV6-1 and J usage is TRBJ2-5; possibly TRBD2 for D (6 bases). This CDR3 contains 15 residues. Germline CDR1 is MNHNS and CDR2 is SASEGT. Trimming shortened V by 1 base and J by 5 bases, and 14 bases separated the two germline ends.

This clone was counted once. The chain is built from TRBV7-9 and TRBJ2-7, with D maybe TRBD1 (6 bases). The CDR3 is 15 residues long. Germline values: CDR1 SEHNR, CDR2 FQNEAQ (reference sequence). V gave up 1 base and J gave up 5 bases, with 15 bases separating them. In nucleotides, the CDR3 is TGTGCCAGCAGCTTAGGGCAGGGGCTTGTCCACGAGCAGTACTTC. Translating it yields CASSLGQGLVHEQYF.